This T cell receptor (beta chain) was identified during a study of blood T cell repertoires in COVID-19. On the study more broadly: In each case, the material was cDNA or gDNA derived from T cells, B-cell-depleted T cells, or PBMCs.

In germline, CDR1 is LNHDA, CDR2 SQIVND (reference sequence). V was clipped by 7 bases and J by 3 bases, with 12 bases between them. The CDR3 sequence is 14 residues long. Using immunoSEQ multiplex PCR, the repertoire was profiled, and TCRdb retains in-frame clones only, with some absent. Of around 260,000 clones in the sample, around 85% were seen once. Input material: peripheral blood. The sequence was collected from a human donor with COVID-19, enrolled during active disease. The donor label of this sample is uncertain. The J gene is TRBJ2-2, the V gene TRBV19; no definite D call. CDR3 sequence: CASTSQTYTGELFF. In DNA form, the CDR3 reads TGTGCCAGTACGAGCCAAACTTACACCGGGGAGCTGTTTTTT.